Listed below are T cell receptor beta chains from one sample, sequenced in a study of metastatic and nonmetastatic thyroid tumors. TCRdb reprocessed the PCR reads via MiXCR. The sample yields 24,000 or so clones, over 20% seen once. The source material was blood. These receptors were obtained from a female donor with papillary thyroid cancer or a benign thyroid nodule (not recorded which). Some clones in this sample may be carry-over from other donors' samples. Both conserved end residues are part of each CDR3. The size of a clone is reported for some rows only, either as once, few or many, or as a class for expanded clones.

abundance	v_gene	CDR3aa
many	TRBV20-1	CSAIWAGELFF
many	TRBV11-1	CASSLGAAPSTDTQYF
few	TRBV12-3/TRBV12-4	CASSSTGDSYEQYF
many	TRBV20-1	CSAPGNTGELFF
many	TRBV12-3/TRBV12-4	CASSSTATEAFF
many	TRBV7-3	CASSLQANTGELFF
many	TRBV12-3/TRBV12-4	CASGGGADTQYF
many	TRBV6-4	CASSDSSEMNTEAFF
many	TRBV2	CASCPGHTDTQYF
many	TRBV2	CASSGEGYNEQFF
-	TRBV6-2/TRBV6-3	CASSYMWALNTDTQYF
many	TRBV11-2	CASSLVAGGVGSGELFF
many	TRBV7-8	CASSLRVGGGYTF
few	TRBV27	CASSPRRGGGSGSNVLTF
-	TRBV12-3/TRBV12-4	CASSLGRGDRGSPNQPQHF
medium-sized	TRBV6-1	CASSESVGGSDEQFF
few	TRBV6-1	CASTEGVQGYGYTF
-	TRBV5-1	CASSLVGRGTEAFF
-	TRBV6-1	CASSVMGWTGELSF
many	TRBV18	CASSPLVRGARDTGELFF
many	TRBV4-1	CASSQFFQSGNSYEQYF
many	TRBV27	CASSFQGGDQPQHF
few	TRBV28	CASTSPGQALDNEQFF
many	TRBV20-1	CSATDSGTSGFDEQFF
few	TRBV5-4	CASSPELTSRATEAFF
many	TRBV20-1	CSAPGLAFDEQYF
many	TRBV2	CASSVSGGETQYF
medium-sized	TRBV28	CASTAVGANYGYTF
-	TRBV20-1	CSANQGAGTPHNEQFF
many	TRBV19	CASTTSGNGDTQYF
-	TRBV19	CASSWVGTEAFF
many	TRBV19	CASKSQNTEAFF
-	TRBV5-1	CASSWDRGLGYTF
many	TRBV28	CASSLVRHSSKRETQYF
many	TRBV10-3	CAISRGRGTGELFF
-	TRBV12-3/TRBV12-4	CASSRDKNIQYF
many	TRBV5-8	CASSRLAGEETQYF
-	TRBV7-3	CASCAPYEHYF
-	TRBV20-1	CSAQEGDGGIHPHF
many	TRBV15	CATSRGPDLYEQYF
few	TRBV6-1	CASRPPLGEGQTGELFF
-	TRBV4-1	CASSQQGTGGVDGQYF
-	TRBV6-1	CASSRTGENTGELFF
many	TRBV4-1	CASSQRWVPGLTNTGELFF
-	TRBV27	CAGSALAAGLDEQFF
-	TRBV5-1	CASRGIYNPEAFF
many	TRBV7-8	CASRGQNSPLHF
few	TRBV6-2/TRBV6-3	CASRSQGGNTEAFF
-	TRBV20-1	CSASGLAGFTDTQYF
-	TRBV4-1	CASSQGGWYNSPLHF
many	TRBV19	CASTSTGTAYQPQHF
many	TRBV20-1	CSASPGPGELFF
few	TRBV28	CASSIPRTGGYTF
few	TRBV28	CASSAFPAGKGNEQFF
-	TRBV28	CASTPTASSAEAFF